One and the same sample provided the 11 T cell receptor beta chains below, sequenced in a study of cytomegalovirus exposure and HLA in healthy donors. PCR was performed using 60 Vbeta and 13 Jbeta primers. Clones were sequenced by immunoSEQ multiplex PCR, and TCRdb holds only the in-frame ones, with some missing. The sample has 95,000 to 150,000 clones; over 8.5% are singletons. The sequenced sample was PBMCs. These receptors all stem from a woman in her thirties or forties in good health and CMV-seropositive.

There are a few counts of this clone. The rearrangement joins TRBV14 to TRBJ2-7, with 10 bases that match TRBD1. From germline, CDR1 is SGHDN and CDR2 FVKESK. This CDR3 has 15 residues. V was clipped by 4 bases and J by 2 bases; unmatched bases: 5. The chain's CDR3 is CASSPKDRGPYEQYF. CDR3 DNA sequence: TGTGCCAGCAGCCCCAAAGACAGGGGGCCCTACGAGCAGTACTTC.

This clone was seen more than once but under ten times. The genes are TRBV7-9 and TRBJ1-1; D ambiguous. Germline CDR1 reads SEHNR; CDR2 reads FQNEAQ (reference sequence). There are 13 residues in the CDR3. The V and J ends lost 1 base and 9 bases respectively, with 12 bases between them. CDR3 sequence (DNA): TGTGCCAGCAGCTTAGTAATCAACTACCAAGCTTTCTTT. Translated: CASSLVINYQAFF.

This clone has more than one count but fewer than ten. This sequence joins TRBV28 and TRBJ2-5, with 7 bases fitting TRBD2. Germline V CDR1 and CDR2: MDHEN, SYDVKM. The CDR3 has 15 residues. V lost 3 bases to trimming and J lost 0 bases; unmatched junction nucleotides: 4. CDR3 nucleotides: TGTGCCAGCAGTTTCGGGGGGATGTACCAAGAGACCCAGTACTTC. Its protein is CASSFGGMYQETQYF.

This clone was found a few times. The rearrangement links TRBV10-1 to TRBJ2-1; 9 bases are shared with TRBD1. The CDR3 has 15 residues. J was trimmed by 8 bases and V by 3 bases; bases with no gene match: 8. CDR1 is WNHNN, CDR2 SYGVQD, per germline (reference sequence). CDR3 sequence reads: CASSDNRGLSDEQFF. CDR3 DNA: TGCGCCAGCAGTGACAACAGGGGGCTCTCCGATGAGCAGTTCTTC.

This clone was recorded a few times. V gene TRBV5-1 combines with J gene TRBJ2-7, with TRBD1 identical over 9 bases. The trim removed 2 bases at V and 2 bases at J, leaving 8 bases unmatched. CDR3 length: 16 amino acids. Germline loops: CDR1 SGHRS, CDR2 YFSETQ. CDR3 nucleotides: TGCGCCAGCAGCTTATCCCGGGACAGGGCGGCCTACGAGCAGTACTTC. Amino acid sequence: CASSLSRDRAAYEQYF.

This clone came up a few times. The genes are TRBV19 and TRBJ2-1; TRBD2 might be the D (5 bases). The V end lost 8 bases, the J end lost 6 bases, and 8 bases lay between the germline ends. The CDR3 is 11 residues long. Germline V gene sequence: CDR1 LNHDA, CDR2 SQIVND (reference sequence). CDR3 coding DNA: TGTGCCAGTCTTGGACTCAATGAGCAGTTCTTC. It translates to CASLGLNEQFF. The full variable domain, rest sourced from reference TRBV19 and TRBJ2-1, is DGGITQSPKYLFRKEGQNVTLSCEQNLNHDAMYWYRQDPGQGLRLIYYSQIVNDFQKGDIAEGYSVSREKKESFPLTVTSAQKNPTAFYLCASLGLNEQFFGPGTRLTVL.

V gene TRBV7-8 combines with J gene TRBJ1-5, with TRBD1 as a possible D gene (6 bases). The V gene lost 5 bases and the J gene lost 7 bases, with 18 bases spanning the gap. CDR1 and CDR2 from the germline V gene are SGHVS and FQNEAQ. CDR3 size: 15 residues. CDR3 coding DNA: TGTGCCAGCAGCCCGACCCCAGGGGAAGAACAGCCCCAGCATTTT. Its protein product is CASSPTPGEEQPQHF.

V usage is TRBV6-5 and J usage is TRBJ1-2; 7 nucleotides line up with TRBD1. The germline V gene encodes CDR1 MNHEY and CDR2 SVGAGI. This CDR3 has 13 amino acids. The junction had 5 bases not matched to a gene; V was cut back by 2 bases and J by 8 bases. The CDR3 nucleotides are TGTGCCAGCAGTTACGGCACAGGGGAAGGCTACACCTTC. This codes for CASSYGTGEGYTF.

This chain uses TRBV5-4 with TRBJ1-1; TRBD1 matches 7 bases. The CDR3 covers 14 residues. CDR1 and CDR2 from the germline V gene are SGHNT and YYREEE (reference sequence). With V trimmed by 1 base and J by 2 bases, 2 bases remained unmatched. CDR3 nucleotide sequence: TGTGCCAGCAGCTTGTGGGACAGAAACACTGAAGCTTTCTTT. It encodes CASSLWDRNTEAFF.

CDR3 sequence (DNA): TGTGCCTCAGATACTATATATACGCAGTATTTT. This codes for CASDTIYTQYF. J is TRBJ2-3 and V is TRBV30; no reliable D call. Trimming left V 7 bases short and J 7 bases short, with 12 bases between. This CDR3 is 11 amino acids long. Germline V gene lookup returns CDR1 GTSNPN and CDR2 SVGIG (reference sequence).

This clone appeared once. The genes are TRBV6-1 and TRBJ1-5; 9 positions match TRBD1. Germline loops: CDR1 MNHNS, CDR2 SASEGT. The trim removed 6 bases at V and 3 bases at J, leaving 6 bases unmatched. The CDR3 sequence is 15 residues long. The chain's CDR3 is CASRRDRAFNQPQHF. The DNA for the CDR3 is TGTGCCAGCAGGAGGGACAGGGCCTTCAATCAGCCCCAGCATTTT.